The present T cell receptor (beta chain) was sequenced within a study of blood T cell repertoires in COVID-19 (dated by TCRdb to the early 2020s). Study-level background: Samples covering the acute and convalescent phases of COVID-19 were provided by collaborators in the United States, Italy and Spain. Where HLA class I and class II types were available, the types were taken from metadata supplied by the sample provider, not from assay-based typing. The repertoires were made available in a free public database intended to serve as a resource for research on the immune response to SARS-CoV-2. The sample metadata nearly always contained a de-identified subject ID, COVID-19 status, age in years and sex. The samples were drawn from two sources: the first 160 participants of the ongoing ImmuneRACE study, and 1,200 or so subjects contributed by 6 global collaborators. Deeply sampled blood TCRbeta repertoires from subjects exposed to, actively infected with, or recovered from COVID-19 were included in the dataset. The prospective study material was composed of cDNA or gDNA derived from T cells, B-cell-depleted T cells, or PBMCs.

On this clone itself: Its antigen is unknown. The sample holds no much larger clone one base away, and base qualities are not on file.

Collaborating institutions collected whole blood in K2EDTA tubes following their own protocols. Collaborator samples were shipped for TCRbeta analysis as frozen whole blood, isolated PBMCs, or DNA extracted from either sample type. TCRbeta CDR3 regions were amplified from genomic DNA using the immunoSEQ Assay, a bias-controlled multiplex PCR. As for how the authors treated the data: The number of nucleated cells in each sample was estimated by amplification of reference gene primers within the assay. Sequence reads were collapsed and filtered to measure the absolute abundance of every unique TCRbeta CDR3 rearrangement. Productive Simpson clonality was computed per sample as the square root of Simpson's diversity index over productive rearrangements. TCRdb retrieved this table from immuneACCESS and kept in-frame rearrangements only. Not all clones are present; in checked studies, unresolved V genes account for under half, and no reason is known for the remainder. Clone size and V and J calls were adopted from that table, with D and trimming inferred from the DNA. The sample includes 60,000 to 75,000 clones, with approximately 85% observed a single time. Around 17% of the sample is taken by the ten largest.

The study at large found these results: The amount of clinical and demographic metadata varied by source and participant and was provided uncurated.

The sequenced sample was peripheral blood. This clonotype originated in a human donor in a cohort sampled during active COVID-19.

CDR3 loop: CASSMTGVSGNTIYF. The DNA sequence is TGTGCCAGCAGCATGACAGGGGTTAGTGGAAACACCATATATTTT. Here the chain combines TRBV28 and TRBJ1-3; TRBD1 fits 8 bases in the junction. The germline V gene specifies MDHEN as CDR1 and SYDVKM as CDR2. CDR3 length: 15 amino acids, cysteine to phenylalanine. The read is trimmed to its CDR3 DNA, 45 bases read in frame from base 1. V has 6 bases trimmed and J has 3 bases trimmed; junction bases matching no gene number 7.